This TCR beta chain was sequenced for a study of cytomegalovirus exposure and HLA in healthy donors. V dropped 0 bases and J dropped 5; count of bases not matched to a gene: 5. This CDR3 has 15 amino acids. Germline V gives CDR1 SGHRS, CDR2 YFSETQ. In the PCR, 60 Vbeta and 13 Jbeta primers were used. Profiled with immunoSEQ multiplex PCR; TCRdb holds only in-frame clones, not every one. This table has under 200,000 clones, approximately 78% appearing once. Source material: PBMCs. The TCR comes from a woman between 40 and 55 years old in good health and CMV-seronegative. V usage is TRBV5-1 and J usage is TRBJ2-1; 7 bases are shared with TRBD2. This CDR3 reads CASSLVGGRNNEQFF. The DNA for the CDR3 is TGCGCCAGCAGCTTGGTGGGGGGGAGGAACAATGAGCAGTTCTTC.